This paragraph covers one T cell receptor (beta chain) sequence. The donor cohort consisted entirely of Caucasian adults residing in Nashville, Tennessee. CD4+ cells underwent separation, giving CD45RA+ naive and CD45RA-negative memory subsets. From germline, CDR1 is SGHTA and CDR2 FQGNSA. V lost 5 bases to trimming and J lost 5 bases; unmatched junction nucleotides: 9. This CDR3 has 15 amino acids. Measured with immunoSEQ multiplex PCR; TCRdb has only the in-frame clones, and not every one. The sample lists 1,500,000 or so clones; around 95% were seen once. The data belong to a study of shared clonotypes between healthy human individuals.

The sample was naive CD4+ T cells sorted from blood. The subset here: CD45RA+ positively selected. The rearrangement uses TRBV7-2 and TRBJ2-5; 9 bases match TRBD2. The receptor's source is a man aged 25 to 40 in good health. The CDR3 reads CASSTGTSWGETQYF. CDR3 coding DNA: TGTGCCAGCAGCACCGGGACTAGCTGGGGGGAGACCCAGTACTTC.